This is a list of T cell receptor beta chains from one sample in a study of T-cell reconstitution after alpha-beta-depleted transplantation in children. A single record per CDR3 protein comes from TCRdb applying MiXCR to the PCR reads. The table has around 400,000 distinct CDR3 sequences, about a tenth seen once. Sequenced here: PBMCs from the stem cell graft donor, sampled from the stem cell graft. The source of these receptors is a human donor who donated a stem cell graft to a child with acute myeloid leukemia. CDR3s include the opening cysteine and the closing phenylalanine or tryptophan. The D gene is left open where the match is weak. The size of a clone is reported for some rows only, either as once, few or many, or as a class for expanded clones.

cdr3_length,d_call,v_call,clone_size,j_call,cdr3_aa,cdr3_nt
14,.,TRBV5-1,many,TRBJ1-1,CASSLEAVSAEAFF,TGCGCCAGCAGCTTGGAAGCTGTAAGTGCTGAAGCTTTCTTT
14,.,TRBV6-1,few,TRBJ2-5,CASSEVSRLETQYF,TGTGCCAGCAGTGAAGTCTCCCGTTTAGAGACCCAGTACTTC
16,TRBD2,TRBV7-2,.,TRBJ2-3,CASSFGLAGRTDTQYF,TGTGCCAGCAGCTTCGGACTAGCGGGACGTACAGATACGCAGTATTTT
17,TRBD2,TRBV20-1,.,TRBJ2-3,CSARGTSGGPARDTQYF,TGCAGTGCTAGAGGGACTAGCGGGGGGCCCGCAAGAGATACGCAGTATTTT
17,.,TRBV4-2,many,TRBJ2-2,CASSPEPGAANTGELFF,TGTGCCAGCAGCCCAGAACCCGGGGCGGCGAACACCGGGGAGCTGTTTTTT
12,TRBD2,TRBV5-1,few,TRBJ2-5,CASKAGEETQYF,TGCGCCAGCAAGGCGGGGGAAGAGACCCAGTACTTC
12,.,TRBV10-3,few,TRBJ2-3,CAISGLTDTQYF,TGTGCCATCAGTGGGCTGACAGATACGCAGTATTTT
13,.,TRBV5-1,many,TRBJ2-7,CASKASVNYEQYF,TGCGCCAGCAAGGCTAGCGTCAACTACGAGCAGTACTTC
16,.,TRBV5-1,.,TRBJ1-2,CASSPSSESWNYGYTF,TGCGCCAGCAGCCCCTCTTCTGAGTCGTGGAACTATGGCTACACCTTC
15,TRBD2,TRBV20-1,.,TRBJ2-3,CSARLISGRPDTQYF,TGCAGTGCTAGATTAATTAGCGGGAGGCCAGATACGCAGTATTTT
15,TRBD1,TRBV28,.,TRBJ1-3,CASSWGDSSGNTIYF,TGTGCCAGCAGTTGGGGGGACAGCTCTGGAAACACCATATATTTT
13,.,TRBV24-1,.,TRBJ2-1,CATSDLLGTEQFF,TGTGCCACCAGTGATTTGCTCGGAACTGAGCAGTTCTTC
14,.,TRBV20-1,many,TRBJ1-2,CSARDLGQLYGYTF,TGCAGTGCTAGGGATCTCGGACAGCTCTATGGCTACACCTTC
15,TRBD2,TRBV20-1,few,TRBJ2-1,CSARRASGRYNEQFF,TGCAGTGCTAGACGAGCTAGCGGGAGATACAATGAGCAGTTCTTC
14,.,TRBV20-1,few,TRBJ1-6,CSANRDGGNSPLHF,TGCAGTGCGAACCGGGACGGTGGTAATTCACCCCTCCACTTT
15,TRBD1,TRBV4-1,few,TRBJ2-1,CASSHPGQGYNEQFF,TGCGCCAGCAGCCATCCGGGACAGGGGTACAATGAGCAGTTCTTC
17,.,TRBV25-1,many,TRBJ2-3,CASSEVRDPMGADTQYF,TGTGCCAGCAGTGAGGTCCGGGACCCGATGGGGGCAGATACGCAGTATTTT
14,.,TRBV5-1,.,TRBJ2-3,CASGAGTSTDTQYF,TGCGCCAGCGGGGCTGGCACTAGCACAGATACGCAGTATTTT